The following is a T cell receptor (beta chain) sequence with its context. This sample was included in a study of blood T cell repertoires in COVID-19. Study at large: The origin of the acute and convalescent COVID-19 samples was the United States, Italy and Spain.

The method was immunoSEQ multiplex PCR; TCRdb's version includes in-frame clones alone and lacks a portion of them. This table has 250,000 to 300,000 clones, around 84% appearing once. Self-reported history from a screening survey and questionnaire set each donor's cohort. No more than 2 weeks before study entry, exposed participants had met a case of COVID-19. CDR1 SGHAT and CDR2 FQNNGV come from the germline V gene. The CDR3 contains 14 residues. Trimming shortened V by 6 bases and J by 1 base, and 12 bases separated the two germline ends. The sequence came from a woman in her fifties or sixties who had been exposed to COVID-19. Specimen: PBMCs or T cells enriched from blood (not recorded which). The V call is TRBV11-2, the J call TRBJ1-1, with D maybe TRBD1 (6 bases). The CDR3 DNA is TGTGCCAGCAGAGCAGGGGCGGCGAACACTGAAGCTTTCTTT. Amino acids: CASRAGAANTEAFF.